The rows below give T cell receptor beta chains drawn from one sample of a study of T-cell reconstitution after alpha-beta-depleted transplantation in children. In TCRdb, the PCR reads were re-called with MiXCR into one record per CDR3 protein. There are roughly 300,000 distinct CDR3 sequences in the sample; about a tenth occur only once, and roughly 9.1% lies in the top ten. The sample was PBMCs from the stem cell graft donor, taken from the stem cell graft. These receptors were collected from a human donor who donated a stem cell graft to a child with SCID. Both conserved end residues are part of each CDR3. D genes are given only for firm matches. The size entry is marked missing in some rows and otherwise reads once, few, many or a size class.

cdr3_length j_call clone_size d_call v_call cdr3_aa cdr3_nt
14 TRBJ1-4 few . TRBV25-1 CASSEEAGSRKLFF TGTGCCAGCAGTGAAGAGGCAGGGTCGAGAAAACTGTTTTTT
13 TRBJ2-2 many . TRBV7-6 CASSLASRGELFF TGTGCCAGCAGCTTAGCGTCCAGGGGGGAGCTGTTTTTT
15 TRBJ2-5 few TRBD1 TRBV7-9 CASSRRTGGGETQYF TGTGCCAGCAGCAGGAGGACAGGGGGGGGAGAGACCCAGTACTTC
14 TRBJ1-1 few . TRBV5-1 CASSPSGGVREAFF TGCGCCAGCAGCCCATCGGGGGGAGTTCGTGAAGCTTTCTTT
17 TRBJ2-1 . . TRBV15 CATSTNGAGTSYNEQFF TGTGCCACCAGCACTAACGGGGCGGGGACCTCCTACAATGAGCAGTTCTTC
17 TRBJ2-1 few TRBD1 TRBV7-9 CASSPDRGRTSYNEQFF TGTGCCAGCAGCCCAGACAGGGGGCGAACCTCCTACAATGAGCAGTTCTTC
13 TRBJ2-4 many TRBD1 TRBV10-3 CATSGQTLNIQYF TGTGCCACGTCGGGACAGACTCTAAACATTCAGTACTTC
15 TRBJ1-5 few TRBD1 TRBV20-1 CSARVGSGGNQPQHF TGCAGTGCTAGAGTCGGGTCAGGGGGGAATCAGCCCCAGCATTTT
17 TRBJ1-2 few TRBD1 TRBV20-1 CSASDGTGGIRARGYTF TGCAGTGCTAGCGACGGGACAGGGGGCATTCGTGCTCGTGGCTACACCTTC
14 TRBJ1-5 . . TRBV4-1 CASSQVRGNQPQHF TGCGCCAGCAGCCAAGTTAGGGGTAATCAGCCCCAGCATTTT
13 TRBJ2-5 few . TRBV20-1 CSATPGSKETQYF TGCAGTGCCACCCCGGGGAGCAAAGAGACCCAGTACTTC
16 TRBJ2-1 . TRBD2 TRBV5-1 CASSLDGRGGPSEQFF TGCGCCAGCAGCTTGGATGGGCGGGGGGGCCCGAGTGAGCAGTTCTTC
13 TRBJ2-7 few TRBD2 TRBV19 CASSTGLASEQYF TGTGCCAGTAGTACGGGACTAGCGAGCGAGCAGTACTTC
12 TRBJ1-1 few . TRBV12-3/TRBV12-4 CASSLTATEAFF TGTGCCAGCAGCTTAACCGCCACTGAAGCTTTCTTT
14 TRBJ2-4 many . TRBV9 CASSVGRVKNIQYF TGTGCCAGCAGCGTAGGGCGCGTAAAAAACATTCAGTACTTC
17 TRBJ2-5 few . TRBV7-8 CASSLLAQDGYQETQYF TGTGCCAGCAGTCTTCTGGCGCAAGACGGGTACCAAGAGACCCAGTACTTC
13 TRBJ2-3 many . TRBV7-9 CASSPKGPDTQYF TGTGCCAGCAGCCCGAAGGGTCCAGATACGCAGTATTTT
14 TRBJ2-7 . TRBD1 TRBV7-9 CASSPRTGTHEQYF TGTGCCAGCAGCCCCCGGACAGGGACGCACGAGCAGTACTTC
17 TRBJ2-1 few TRBD2 TRBV10-1 CASSALTGTSTSDEQFF TGCGCCAGCAGTGCACTGACCGGGACTAGCACAAGTGATGAGCAGTTCTTC
14 TRBJ2-5 few TRBD1 TRBV29-1 CSVEGQGVGETQYF TGCAGCGTTGAAGGCCAGGGGGTAGGGGAGACCCAGTACTTC
15 TRBJ2-6 . . TRBV5-1 CASSPQASGANVLTF TGCGCCAGCAGCCCGCAGGCTTCTGGGGCCAACGTCCTGACTTTC
13 TRBJ2-7 few TRBD1 TRBV27 CASSGTGDYEQYF TGTGCCAGCAGTGGTACAGGGGACTACGAGCAGTACTTC
14 TRBJ1-1 many . TRBV7-8 CASSLLERNTEAFF TGTGCCAGCAGCTTACTCGAGCGGAACACTGAAGCTTTCTTT
14 TRBJ2-5 few . TRBV7-7 CASSLDGVRETQYF TGTGCCAGCAGCTTAGATGGGGTTCGGGAGACCCAGTACTTC
14 TRBJ1-6 . . TRBV10-2 CASRVVTESSPLHF TGCGCCAGCAGAGTAGTAACAGAGAGTTCACCCCTCCACTTT
15 TRBJ2-3 . . TRBV12-3/TRBV12-4 CASSLKMSSTDTQYF TGTGCCAGCAGTTTAAAAATGTCTAGCACAGATACGCAGTATTTT
15 TRBJ2-1 many TRBD2 TRBV5-1 CASSVAGGNYNEQFF TGCGCCAGCAGTGTCGCGGGGGGTAACTACAATGAGCAGTTCTTC
16 TRBJ2-7 few TRBD1 TRBV7-8 CASSLVYGDRGLEQYF TGTGCCAGCAGCTTAGTTTACGGGGACAGAGGACTCGAGCAGTACTTC
16 TRBJ1-1 . TRBD1 TRBV3-1 CASSLTQTGVGTEAFF TGTGCCAGCAGCCTAACCCAGACAGGGGTAGGCACTGAAGCTTTCTTT
15 TRBJ2-5 few TRBD2 TRBV5-1 CASSLGGTRQETQYF TGCGCCAGCAGCTTGGGAGGGACTAGACAAGAGACCCAGTACTTC
17 TRBJ1-3 once . TRBV5-1 CASSLSGASGSGNTIYF TGCGCCAGCAGCTTATCGGGGGCGAGCGGCTCTGGAAACACCATATATTTT
15 TRBJ1-6 . . TRBV7-9 CASSPTGSYNSPLHF TGTGCCAGCAGCCCTACAGGCTCCTATAATTCACCCCTCCACTTT
18 TRBJ2-1 . . TRBV6-2/TRBV6-3 CASSSPAVRTSRGDEQFF TGTGCCAGCAGTTCCCCCGCGGTGAGGACTTCTAGGGGCGATGAGCAGTTCTTC
17 TRBJ2-2 . TRBD2 TRBV7-8 CASSSPKAGRYTGELFF TGTGCCAGCAGTTCCCCGAAAGCGGGGAGGTACACCGGGGAGCTGTTTTTT
13 TRBJ1-1 few . TRBV12-3/TRBV12-4 CASSLTGPTEAFF TGTGCCAGCAGTCTAACAGGGCCCACTGAAGCTTTCTTT
16 TRBJ2-4 few TRBD1 TRBV3-1 CASSYRDRASKNIQYF TGTGCCAGCAGCTACCGGGACAGGGCCTCCAAAAACATTCAGTACTTC
15 TRBJ2-2 many . TRBV9 CASSPPGPNTGELFF TGTGCCAGCAGCCCCCCGGGTCCCAACACCGGGGAGCTGTTTTTT
13 TRBJ2-7 . . TRBV15 CATGVGVSYEQYF TGTGCCACAGGGGTTGGGGTTAGCTACGAGCAGTACTTC
15 TRBJ2-3 . TRBD2 TRBV5-1 CASSLWGGNTDTQYF TGCGCCAGCAGCTTGTGGGGGGGGAACACAGATACGCAGTATTTT
15 TRBJ2-3 few . TRBV7-8 CASSLPTAPTDTQYF TGTGCCAGCAGCTTACCTACAGCCCCCACAGATACGCAGTATTTT
14 TRBJ1-2 once . TRBV7-3 CASSPQGTPYGYTF TGTGCCAGCAGCCCCCAGGGGACTCCCTATGGCTACACCTTC
13 TRBJ2-7 many . TRBV5-1 CASSLDVSYEQYF TGCGCCAGCAGCCTAGACGTCTCCTACGAGCAGTACTTC